Shown below are 2 T cell receptor beta chains from a single sample sequenced in a study of neurological immune-mediated disorders. MiXCR, applied by TCRdb to the 5' RACE reads, yields one record per CDR3 protein. The repertoire has tens of thousands of distinct CDR3 sequences, around 3.3% of them found once; the top ten carry under 4.5%. The sample consisted of PBMCs. All receptors come from a man aged 35-49 years with multiple sclerosis.

Ten or more counts support this clonotype. The chain carries TRBV6-6 and TRBJ1-4; D may be TRBD1 (6 bases). CDR1 is MNHNY, CDR2 SVGAGI, per germline (reference sequence). The CDR3 covers 15 residues. V shed 6 bases and J shed 3 bases, with 14 bases lying between them. Here the CDR3 reads CASRHTGSPNEKLFF. The CDR3 coding sequence is TGTGCCAGCAGGCACACAGGGTCCCCTAATGAAAAACTGTTTTTT.

The table lists this clonotype with many counts. The J gene is TRBJ1-1, the V gene TRBV20-1; 8 bases map to TRBD1. CDR3 length: 18 amino acids. V lost 2 bases, J lost 1 base, and 15 bases stayed unmatched. Germline loops: CDR1 DFQATT, CDR2 SNEGSKA (reference sequence). This CDR3 is CSARPAGGTGRRNTEAFF. The DNA of the CDR3 is TGCAGTGCTAGACCCGCAGGGGGGACAGGACGAAGGAACACTGAAGCTTTCTTT.